The clone carrying this T cell receptor (beta chain) occurred many times. V lost 5 bases, J lost 1 base, and 12 bases lay in between. The germline gives CDR1 SGHTA, CDR2 FQGTGA. The CDR3 runs 16 residues. The data belong to a study of tumor and adjacent non-tumor tissue in lung cancer. Study information: Samples averaged roughly 4.2 million productive TCRbeta reads each.

RNA was extracted from bulk tissue without any cell sorting. A modified ARM-PCR protocol with three rounds of nested PCR amplified TCRbeta. TCRdb recomputed calls from the multiplex PCR reads with MiXCR, one row per CDR3 protein. The sample includes 200,000 to 250,000 distinct CDR3 sequences, 71% seen only once; the top ten take around 27%. The specimen sequenced was lung tumor tissue. This sequence joins TRBV7-3 and TRBJ2-6; no clear D. This TCR came from a man in his sixties with non-small cell lung cancer. CDR3 coding DNA: TGTGCCAGCAGCCCCAACGGAGAGTCTGGGGCCAACGTCCTGACTTTC. Translated, it gives CASSPNGESGANVLTF.